This T cell receptor beta chain was obtained from a study of beta chain features in type 1 diabetes. Sequencing targeted expressed TCRB transcripts, as all isolated RNA had been reverse transcribed. Assay used: immunoSEQ multiplex PCR; TCRdb lists only in-frame clones, some missing. The sample has about 290,000 clones, 8% seen once. Trimming stripped 4 bases from V and 1 base from J, with 14 bases between. CDR3 length: 16 amino acids. The V gene's germline CDR1 is MNHNY and CDR2 SVGAGI (reference sequence). This clone was detected many times. The sequenced sample was central memory CD4+ T cells from blood. This chain uses TRBV6-6 with TRBJ2-4; D might be TRBD2 (5 bases). This TCR came from a woman younger than 30 in good health. CDR3 region: CASSFGGEMAKNIQYF. In DNA, the CDR3 is TGTGCCAGCAGTTTCGGAGGAGAAATGGCCAAAAACATTCAGTACTTC.